This TCR beta chain was profiled in a study of T cell responses to AZD1222 COVID-19 vaccine. Whole-study results and caveats: Repertoires were collected only later (after the peak T cell response had occurred).

Here immunoSEQ multiplex PCR was the method, and the copy in TCRdb shows in-frame clones only, minus some. The data hold more than 65,000 clones, with approximately 80% observed a single time. Points on this clone: Its specificity is unknown.

J gave up 2 bases and V 4 bases, and 7 bases lay outside the gene matches. Germline V gene data show CDR1 as SGDLS and CDR2 as YYNGEE. This CDR3 region has 15 residues. The chain couples TRBV9 to TRBJ1-2; 8 bases are a match to TRBD1. The receptor comes from an adult in good health. Sequenced material: peripheral blood, taken on day 0 of AZD1222 vaccination. The DNA for the CDR3 is TGTGCCAGCAGCTTCCTCGGGACAGGCAACTATGGCTACACCTTC. Protein sequence: CASSFLGTGNYGYTF.